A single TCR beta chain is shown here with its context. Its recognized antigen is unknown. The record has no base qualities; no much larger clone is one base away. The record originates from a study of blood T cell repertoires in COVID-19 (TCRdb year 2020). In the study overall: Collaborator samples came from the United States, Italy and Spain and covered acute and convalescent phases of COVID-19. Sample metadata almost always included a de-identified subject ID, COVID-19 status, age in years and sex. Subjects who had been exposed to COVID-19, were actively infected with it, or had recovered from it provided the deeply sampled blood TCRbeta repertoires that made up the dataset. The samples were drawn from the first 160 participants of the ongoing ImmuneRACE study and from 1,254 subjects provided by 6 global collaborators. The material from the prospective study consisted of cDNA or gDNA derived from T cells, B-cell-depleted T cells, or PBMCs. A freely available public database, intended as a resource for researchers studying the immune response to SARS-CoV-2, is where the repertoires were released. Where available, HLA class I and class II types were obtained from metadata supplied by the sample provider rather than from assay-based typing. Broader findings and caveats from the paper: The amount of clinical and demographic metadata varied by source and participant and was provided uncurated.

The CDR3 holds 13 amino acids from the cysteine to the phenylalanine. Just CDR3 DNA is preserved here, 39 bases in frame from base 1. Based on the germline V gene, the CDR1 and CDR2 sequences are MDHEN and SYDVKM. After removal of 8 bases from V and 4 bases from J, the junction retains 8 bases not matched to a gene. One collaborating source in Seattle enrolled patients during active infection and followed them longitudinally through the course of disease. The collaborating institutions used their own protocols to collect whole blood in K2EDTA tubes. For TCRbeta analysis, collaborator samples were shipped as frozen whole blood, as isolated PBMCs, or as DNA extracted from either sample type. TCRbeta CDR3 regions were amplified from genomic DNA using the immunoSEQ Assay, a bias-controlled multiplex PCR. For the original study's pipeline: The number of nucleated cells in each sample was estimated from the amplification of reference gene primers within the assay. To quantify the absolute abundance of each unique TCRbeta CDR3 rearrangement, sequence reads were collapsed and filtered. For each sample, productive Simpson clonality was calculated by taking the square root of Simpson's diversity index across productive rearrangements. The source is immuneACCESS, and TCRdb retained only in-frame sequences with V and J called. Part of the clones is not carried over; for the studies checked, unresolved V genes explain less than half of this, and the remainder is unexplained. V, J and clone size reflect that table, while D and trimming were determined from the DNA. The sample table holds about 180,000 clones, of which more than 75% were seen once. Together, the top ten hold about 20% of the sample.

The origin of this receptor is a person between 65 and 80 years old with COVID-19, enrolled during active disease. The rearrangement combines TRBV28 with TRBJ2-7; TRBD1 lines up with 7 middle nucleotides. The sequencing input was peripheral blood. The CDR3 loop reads CASLQTGIYEQYF. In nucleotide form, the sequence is TGTGCCAGCCTACAGACAGGGATTTACGAGCAGTACTTC.